Below are 30 T cell receptor beta chains sequenced from a single sample in a study of OX40 agonist ivuxolimab in advanced cancers. The assay was immunoSEQ multiplex PCR, and TCRdb's table has in-frame clones only and misses some. The table includes some 68,000 clones, about 90% detected once. Here the sequenced sample was CD4+ or CD8+ T cells sorted from blood, taken in a trial of the OX40 agonist ivuxolimab. These receptors all stem from an adult with an advanced solid tumor such as melanoma, head and neck, liver or kidney cancer.

J is TRBJ2-5 and V is TRBV28; D possibly corresponds to TRBD1 (6 bases). The germline V and J ends were trimmed by 6 bases and 5 bases, with 16 bases remaining between them. Germline V gene sequence: CDR1 MDHEN, CDR2 SYDVKM. The CDR3 totals 14 residues. The CDR3 is CASSPSTGGETQYF. As DNA, the CDR3 is TGTGCCAGCAGCCCCTCGACAGGCGGTGAGACCCAGTACTTC.

CDR3 sequence: CASIEDRGHTEAFF. CDR3 DNA sequence: TGTGCCAGCATTGAGGACAGGGGACACACTGAAGCTTTCTTT. The chain joins TRBV28 to TRBJ1-1; 9 nucleotides agree with TRBD1. The CDR3 contains 14 residues. V lost 7 bases to trimming and J lost 3 bases; unmatched junction nucleotides: 6. Per the germline V gene, CDR1 is MDHEN and CDR2 is SYDVKM.

This clone was seen more than once but under ten times. The J gene is TRBJ1-5, the V gene TRBV19, with D perhaps matching TRBD1 (5 bases). The CDR3 runs to 14 residues. With 3 bases removed from V and 11 bases from J, the gap between germline ends came to 17 bases. CDR1 and CDR2 from the germline V gene are LNHDA and SQIVND (reference sequence). The CDR3 sequence is CASSIVGDQQTQHF. The CDR3 nucleotides read TGTGCCAGTAGTATTGTAGGGGACCAGCAAACCCAGCATTTT.

This clone was detected only once. The chain employs TRBV5-1 and TRBJ1-1; the D is unclear. Per the germline V gene, CDR1 is SGHRS and CDR2 is YFSETQ. The CDR3 is 15 amino acids. Between the trimmed V and J ends, which lost 3 bases and 1 base, there was a span of 13 bases. Here the CDR3 reads CASSWGVVQNTEAFF. DNA of the CDR3: TGCGCCAGCAGCTGGGGAGTAGTGCAGAACACTGAAGCTTTCTTT. Combining the CDR3 with reference TRBV5-1 and TRBJ1-1 gives the whole variable domain KAGVTQTPRYLIKTRGQQVTLSCSPISGHRSVSWYQQTPGQGLQFLFEYFSETQRNKGNFPGRFSGRQFSNSRSEMNVSTLELGDSALYLCASSWGVVQNTEAFFGQGTRLTVV.

V gene TRBV19 combines with J gene TRBJ2-7; weak D call: TRBD1 (6 bases). CDR3 length: 13 residues. The germline CDR1 and CDR2 sequences are LNHDA and SQIVND (reference sequence). Trimming stripped 3 bases from V and 1 base from J, with 7 bases between. CDR3: CASSMTGSYEQYF. CDR3 nucleotide sequence: TGTGCCAGTAGTATGACAGGATCCTACGAGCAGTACTTC.

V is TRBV6-5 and J is TRBJ2-1; weak D call: TRBD1 (6 bases). V shed 3 bases and J shed 0 bases, with 12 bases lying between them. Germline V lookup: CDR1 MNHEY, CDR2 SVGAGI. This CDR3 is 16 amino acids long. The chain's CDR3 is CASSYTGMSSYNEQFF. DNA of the CDR3: TGTGCCAGCAGTTATACAGGGATGAGCTCCTACAATGAGCAGTTCTTC.

The chain joins TRBV29-1 to TRBJ2-1; 10 positions agree with TRBD2. V gave up 6 bases and J gave up 14 bases; unmatched junction bases: 13. Germline V gives CDR1 SQVTM, CDR2 ANQGSEA. The CDR3 runs to 13 residues. The chain's CDR3 is CSVLPLAGAPEFF. CDR3 nucleotides: TGCAGCGTCCTCCCCCTAGCGGGAGCCCCGGAGTTCTTC.

The chain employs TRBV2 and TRBJ2-2, with 7 bases that match TRBD1. V gave up 3 bases and J gave up 5 bases; unmatched junction bases: 6. The CDR3 has 15 amino acids. CDR1 is SNHLY, CDR2 FYNNEI, per germline. CDR3 protein: CASSDGRGLTGELFF. CDR3 nucleotide sequence: TGTGCCAGCAGTGACGGCAGGGGGTTAACCGGGGAGCTGTTTTTT.

This rearrangement joins TRBV25-1 to TRBJ1-1, with D possibly matching TRBD1 (6 bases). There are 16 residues in the CDR3. Trimming took off 3 bases at V and 5 bases at J, with 19 bases between the two ends. Germline assignment: CDR1 MGHDK and CDR2 SYGVNS. This CDR3 reads CASSDSIGGGMTEAFF. In DNA form, the CDR3 reads TGTGCCAGCAGTGATAGTATCGGGGGCGGTATGACTGAAGCTTTCTTT.

The chain couples TRBV27 to TRBJ2-3, with D perhaps matching TRBD1 (6 bases). The CDR3 totals 14 residues. Deletions cut 6 bases from V and 0 bases from J, with 10 bases between. Germline V gene data show CDR1 as MNHEY and CDR2 as SMNVEV (reference sequence). The CDR3 loop is CASRRTVSTDTQYF. The CDR3 nucleotides are TGTGCCAGCAGAAGGACAGTTAGCACAGATACGCAGTATTTT.

Regarding this clone: Germline and junction disagree at one end, which may indicate a read error. The CDR3 loop is CAWKARQGAVYGHTF. The DNA of the CDR3 is TGTGCCTGGAAGGCGCGACAGGGGGCTGTATATGGCCACACCTTC. This rearrangement joins TRBV30 to TRBJ1-2, with TRBD1 identical over 10 bases. CDR3 size: 15 residues. In germline, CDR1 is GTSNPN, CDR2 SVGIG (reference sequence).

CDR3 sequence (DNA): TGTGCCAGCAGTGAATCCGTCTACAATGAGCAGTTCTTC. Translated, it gives CASSESVYNEQFF. The gene calls are TRBV25-1 and TRBJ2-1; D call uncertain. Trimming took 1 base from V and 3 from J, leaving 4 bases between them. The CDR3 totals 13 residues. Germline V lookup: CDR1 MGHDK, CDR2 SYGVNS.

The rearrangement joins TRBV7-2 to TRBJ2-3; D possibly corresponds to TRBD2 (6 bases). Trimming left V 0 bases short and J 6 bases short, with 10 bases between. The CDR3 covers 14 residues. From germline, CDR1 is SGHTA and CDR2 FQGNSA. CDR3 sequence reads: CASSLAPGGDTQYF. The CDR3 region has the DNA TGTGCCAGCAGCTTAGCCCCCGGGGGTGATACGCAGTATTTT.

This sequence joins TRBV19 and TRBJ2-7, with TRBD1 matching 11 bases. This CDR3 is 15 amino acids long. In germline, CDR1 is LNHDA, CDR2 SQIVND (reference sequence). Trimming took 3 bases from V and 3 from J; bases not matched to a gene: 4. In DNA form, the CDR3 reads TGTGCCAGTAGTATCGCCGGGACAGGGGGCTACGAGCAGTACTTC. Protein sequence: CASSIAGTGGYEQYF.

V is TRBV29-1 and J is TRBJ2-5; D is ambiguous. The DNA end lines up better with TRBJ2-7; the J call may be wrong. This CDR3 region has 13 residues. Germline assignment: CDR1 SQVTM and CDR2 ANQGSEA. CDR3 amino acids: CSVEVSSLYEQYF. The CDR3 DNA sequence: TGCAGCGTTGAAGTGAGCAGTCTCTACGAGCAGTACTTC.

This chain uses TRBV28 with TRBJ2-7; TRBD2 matches at 14 bases. Trimming at V came to 5 bases and at J to 6 bases, leaving 6 bases not matched to a gene. Germline V lookup: CDR1 MDHEN, CDR2 SYDVKM. The CDR3 is made up of 15 amino acids. The CDR3 spells CASSPPGLAGAEQYF. The CDR3 DNA reads as TGTGCCAGCAGTCCCCCGGGACTAGCGGGAGCCGAGCAGTACTTC.

This clone was seen a single time. The rearrangement joins TRBV6-6 to TRBJ2-1; D perhaps matches TRBD2 (5 bases). The V end was cut by 0 bases, the J end by 5 bases, with 8 bases between. Germline V gives CDR1 MNHNY, CDR2 SVGAGI (reference sequence). This CDR3 has 14 amino acids. CDR3 residues: CASSYSSGNNEQFF. DNA of the CDR3: TGTGCCAGCAGTTACTCCTCCGGGAACAATGAGCAGTTCTTC.

This chain connects TRBV28 to TRBJ2-3; 10 bases are shared with TRBD2. In germline, CDR1 is MDHEN, CDR2 SYDVKM. The ends lost 4 bases at V and 2 bases at J; junction bases unmatched: 6. The CDR3 covers 16 residues. CDR3 residues: CASSSQLAGFTDTQYF. Here the CDR3 DNA reads TGTGCCAGCAGTTCCCAACTAGCGGGGTTCACAGATACGCAGTATTTT.

The chain is built from TRBV2 and TRBJ1-2; no reliable D call. The CDR3 runs 11 residues. Germline V gives CDR1 SNHLY, CDR2 FYNNEI. Trimming cost V 7 bases and J 0 bases, with 3 bases left between them. CDR3 loop: CASTTNYGYTF. CDR3 bases: TGTGCCAGCACAACTAACTATGGCTACACCTTC. Looking up the rest from reference TRBV2 and TRBJ1-2 gives the full variable domain: EPEVTQTPSHQVTQMGQEVILRCVPISNHLYFYWYRQILGQKVEFLVSFYNNEISEKSEIFDDQFSVERPDGSNFTLKIRSTKLEDSAMYFCASTTNYGYTFGSGTRLTVV.

The CDR3 here is CASSIVGSQPQHF. The CDR3 coding sequence is TGTGCCAGTAGTATAGTAGGCAGCCAGCCCCAGCATTTT. The genes are TRBV19 and TRBJ1-5, with D hard to call. Germline V gene lookup returns CDR1 LNHDA and CDR2 SQIVND (reference sequence). This CDR3 is 13 amino acids long. Trimming took 1 base from V and 7 from J, leaving 8 bases between them.

The J gene is TRBJ1-2, the V gene TRBV18, with D unresolved. CDR1 is KGHSH and CDR2 is LQKENI in the germline V gene. This CDR3 is built from 14 residues. V dropped 6 bases and J dropped 3 bases, with 14 bases sitting between them. The CDR3 DNA reads as TGTGCCAGCTCCCTTGATGGCCGTGACTATGGCTACACCTTC. Its protein product is CASSLDGRDYGYTF.

The chain combines TRBV2 with TRBJ1-5; D unresolved. Germline V lookup: CDR1 SNHLY, CDR2 FYNNEI. CDR3 length: 16 amino acids. Between the trimmed V and J ends, which lost 1 base and 0 bases, there was a span of 10 bases. The CDR3 loop is CASSEGNSYSNQPQHF. The CDR3 nucleotides read TGTGCCAGCAGTGAAGGGAACAGTTATAGCAATCAGCCCCAGCATTTT.

The chain carries TRBV27 and TRBJ1-6; 9 bases map to TRBD1. The germline V gene has CDR1 MNHEY and CDR2 SMNVEV (reference sequence). Unmatched junction bases numbered 10, after V lost 6 bases and J lost 7 bases. The CDR3 length is 16 residues. The CDR3 spells CASRSNGQGPNSPLHF. The DNA for the CDR3 is TGTGCCAGCAGATCAAACGGACAGGGGCCCAATTCACCCCTCCACTTT.

The chain has TRBV6-5 and TRBJ1-2, with unresolved D. The CDR3 spans 13 residues. Germline CDR1 and CDR2: MNHEY and SVGAGI. V shed 0 bases and J shed 0 bases, with 2 bases lying between them. This CDR3 reads CASSYSTNYGYTF. Here the CDR3 DNA reads TGTGCCAGCAGTTACTCTACTAACTATGGCTACACCTTC.

The chain couples TRBV5-1 to TRBJ2-2, with 9 nucleotides matching TRBD2. From germline, CDR1 is SGHRS and CDR2 YFSETQ. CDR3 length: 17 residues. V lost 0 bases to trimming and J lost 0 bases; unmatched junction nucleotides: 3. This CDR3 reads CASSLGSSGTNTGELFF. CDR3 DNA sequence: TGCGCCAGCAGCTTGGGATCTAGCGGGACGAACACCGGGGAGCTGTTTTTT. The variable domain in full, completed from reference TRBV5-1 and TRBJ2-2, reads KAGVTQTPRYLIKTRGQQVTLSCSPISGHRSVSWYQQTPGQGLQFLFEYFSETQRNKGNFPGRFSGRQFSNSRSEMNVSTLELGDSALYLCASSLGSSGTNTGELFFGEGSRLTVL.

The rearrangement links TRBV18 to TRBJ1-1, with D tentatively TRBD1 (6 bases). Germline V gives CDR1 KGHSH, CDR2 LQKENI. This CDR3 comprises 16 residues. The V and J ends lost 4 bases and 1 base respectively, with 16 bases between them. In DNA form, the CDR3 reads TGTGCCAGCTCACAAAACCCCGGACAGAAGAACACTGAAGCTTTCTTT. This codes for CASSQNPGQKNTEAFF. Full variable domain (rest looked up from reference TRBV18 and TRBJ1-1): NAGVMQNPRHLVRRRGQEARLRCSPMKGHSHVYWYRQLPEEGLKFMVYLQKENIIDESGMPKERFSAEFPKEGPSILRIQQVVRGDSAAYFCASSQNPGQKNTEAFFGQGTRLTVV.

V usage is TRBV19 and J usage is TRBJ2-3; D is perhaps TRBD1 or TRBD2 (6 bases each). The germline gives CDR1 LNHDA, CDR2 SQIVND (reference sequence). The V end lost 10 bases, the J end lost 6 bases, and 17 bases lay between the germline ends. The CDR3 sequence is 13 residues long. The CDR3: CANPPGATDTQYF. The CDR3 nucleotides read TGTGCCAATCCCCCGGGGGCCACGGATACGCAGTATTTT.

The V gene is TRBV19, the J gene TRBJ2-1, with 8 positions matching TRBD1. The germline V gene has CDR1 LNHDA and CDR2 SQIVND (reference sequence). J lost 9 bases, V lost 7 bases, and 8 bases had no gene match. This CDR3 has 13 amino acids. The CDR3 protein is CASNDRGGGEQFF. The CDR3, as DNA: TGTGCCAGTAATGACAGGGGAGGCGGTGAGCAGTTCTTC.

The chain uses TRBV6-1 and TRBJ2-7; D not certain. Trimming cost V 0 bases and J 8 bases, with 14 bases left between them. Germline-derived CDR1 and CDR2 are MNHNS and SASEGT. The CDR3 covers 14 residues. The CDR3 region is CASSEASFPPQQYF. Here the CDR3 DNA reads TGTGCCAGCAGTGAAGCTAGCTTCCCTCCCCAGCAGTACTTC.

The J gene is TRBJ2-7, the V gene TRBV7-2; 7 bases fit TRBD1. The V and J ends lost 1 base and 3 bases, in that order; junction bases with no gene match: 6. This CDR3 comprises 15 residues. Germline V gives CDR1 SGHTA, CDR2 FQGNSA. DNA for the CDR3: TGTGCCAGCAGCTTAGGACAGGGTGGCCGCTACGAGCAGTACTTC. Translated, it gives CASSLGQGGRYEQYF.